This entry is about one TCR beta chain. Its cognate antigen is unknown. The data are from a study of shared clonotypes between healthy human individuals. Some clones are missing from TCRdb's copy, which holds only in-frame ones; the method was immunoSEQ multiplex PCR. This sample has almost 700,000 clones, with under 95% found just once. Study results and caveats: The naive CD4 repertoires of a handful of donors were compared, and about 5% of clonotypes were shared.

Germline CDR1 SGDLS, CDR2 YYNGEE. CDR3 length equals 14 residues. V dropped 3 bases and J dropped 4; count of bases not matched to a gene: 7. Cells designated naive CD8 were CD45RO-negative and were positively selected for CCR7, with terminally differentiated effector memory CD45RA+ cells excluded. The TCR was taken from a young man in good health. The chain uses TRBV9 and TRBJ2-7; 7 bases are a match to TRBD1. Material for sequencing was naive CD8+ T cells sorted from blood. CDR3 in DNA: TGTGCCAGCAGCGAGGGAGACAGGGATTACGAGCAGTACTTC. Protein: CASSEGDRDYEQYF.